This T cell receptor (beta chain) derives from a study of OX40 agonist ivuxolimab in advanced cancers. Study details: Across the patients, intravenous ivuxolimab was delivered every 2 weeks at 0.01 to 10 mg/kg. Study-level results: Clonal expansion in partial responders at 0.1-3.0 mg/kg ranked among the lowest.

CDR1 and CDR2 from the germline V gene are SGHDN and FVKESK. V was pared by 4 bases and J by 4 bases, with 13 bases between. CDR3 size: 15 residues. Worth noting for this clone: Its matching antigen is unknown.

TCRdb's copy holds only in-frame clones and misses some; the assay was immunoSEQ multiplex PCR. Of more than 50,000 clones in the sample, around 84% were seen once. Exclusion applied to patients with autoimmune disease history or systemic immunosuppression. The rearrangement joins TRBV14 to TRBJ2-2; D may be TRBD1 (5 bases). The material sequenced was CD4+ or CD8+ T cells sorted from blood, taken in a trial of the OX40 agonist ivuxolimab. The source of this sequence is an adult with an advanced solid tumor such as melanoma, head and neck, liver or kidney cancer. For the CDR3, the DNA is TGTGCCAGCAGCCTCAGACAGACACCCACCGGGGAGCTGTTTTTT. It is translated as CASSLRQTPTGELFF.